This TCR beta chain comes out of a study of blood T cell repertoires in COVID-19. Study details: Whether acute or convalescent, the COVID-19 samples came from the United States, Italy and Spain. T cells, B-cell-depleted T cells, or PBMCs supplied cDNA or gDNA.

Trimming took off 0 bases at V and 5 bases at J, with 11 bases between the two ends. The CDR3 length is 14 residues. Germline V gives CDR1 SGHNT, CDR2 YYREEE (reference sequence). As handled by the study authors: Cell counts per sample came from amplifying reference gene primers. Sequencing used immunoSEQ multiplex PCR; TCRdb keeps in-frame clones, though not all of them. D and trimming were read from the DNA, whereas the V and J calls and clone size are those reported in that table. Of about 100,000 clones listed, roughly nine tenths are singletons. This chain connects TRBV5-4 to TRBJ1-1, with D hard to call. This sequence was found in a man aged 55 to 70 with acute or convalescent COVID-19. The specimen was peripheral blood. The CDR3 DNA reads as TGTGCCAGCAGCTTGGACCCATCGGGTACTGAAGCTTTCTTT. Encoded protein: CASSLDPSGTEAFF.